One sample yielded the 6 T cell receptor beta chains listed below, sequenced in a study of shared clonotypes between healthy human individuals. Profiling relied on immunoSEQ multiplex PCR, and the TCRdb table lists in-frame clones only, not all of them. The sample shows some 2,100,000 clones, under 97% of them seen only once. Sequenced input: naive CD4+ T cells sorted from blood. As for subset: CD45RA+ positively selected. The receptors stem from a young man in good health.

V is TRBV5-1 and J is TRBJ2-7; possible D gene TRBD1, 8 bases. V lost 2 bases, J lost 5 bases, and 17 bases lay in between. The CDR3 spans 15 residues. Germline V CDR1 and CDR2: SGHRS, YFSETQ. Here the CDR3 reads CASSLAGQALNEQYF. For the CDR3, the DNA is TGCGCCAGCAGCTTAGCGGGACAGGCTTTGAACGAGCAGTACTTC.

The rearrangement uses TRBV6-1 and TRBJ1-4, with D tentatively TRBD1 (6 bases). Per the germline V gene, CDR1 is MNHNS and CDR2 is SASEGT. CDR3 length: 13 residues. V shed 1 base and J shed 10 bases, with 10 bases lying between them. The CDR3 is CASSEDGGAKLFF. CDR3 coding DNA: TGTGCCAGCAGTGAAGATGGGGGGGCAAAACTGTTTTTT.

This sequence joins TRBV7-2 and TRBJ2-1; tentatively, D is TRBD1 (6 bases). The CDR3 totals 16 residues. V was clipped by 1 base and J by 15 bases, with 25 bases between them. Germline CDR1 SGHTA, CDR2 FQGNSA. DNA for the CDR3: TGTGCCAGCAGCTTAGAAGTCGGCCGGGACACCATACCCCGGTTCTTC. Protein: CASSLEVGRDTIPRFF.

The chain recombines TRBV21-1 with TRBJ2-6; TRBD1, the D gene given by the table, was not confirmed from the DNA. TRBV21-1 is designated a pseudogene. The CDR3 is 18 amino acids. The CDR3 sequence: CASSILGRIYSGANVLTF. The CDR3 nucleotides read TGTGCCAGCAGCATCCTGGGGCGGATATACTCTGGGGCCAACGTCCTGACTTTC.

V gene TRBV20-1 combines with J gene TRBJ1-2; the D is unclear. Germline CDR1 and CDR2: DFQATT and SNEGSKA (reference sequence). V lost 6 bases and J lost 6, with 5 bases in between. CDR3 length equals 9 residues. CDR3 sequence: CSAEDGYTF. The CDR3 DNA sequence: TGCAGTGCCGAGGATGGCTACACCTTC.

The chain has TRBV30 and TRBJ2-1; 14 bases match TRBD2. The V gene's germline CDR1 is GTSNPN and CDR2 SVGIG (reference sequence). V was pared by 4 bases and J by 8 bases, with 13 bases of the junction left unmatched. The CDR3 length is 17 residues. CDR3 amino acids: CAWTPGWTSGRTDEQFF. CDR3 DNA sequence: TGTGCCTGGACCCCAGGCTGGACTAGCGGGAGGACGGATGAGCAGTTCTTC.